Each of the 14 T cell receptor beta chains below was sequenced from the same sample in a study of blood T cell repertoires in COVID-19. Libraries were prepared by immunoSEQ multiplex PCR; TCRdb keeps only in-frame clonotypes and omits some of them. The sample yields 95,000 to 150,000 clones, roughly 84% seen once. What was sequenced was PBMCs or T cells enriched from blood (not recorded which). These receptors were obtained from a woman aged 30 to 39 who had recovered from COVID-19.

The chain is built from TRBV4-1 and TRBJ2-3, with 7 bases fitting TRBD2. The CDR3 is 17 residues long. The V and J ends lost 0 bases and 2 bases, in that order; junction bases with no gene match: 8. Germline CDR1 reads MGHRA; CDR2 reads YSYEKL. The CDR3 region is CASSQDFTAGITDTQYF. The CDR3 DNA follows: TGCGCCAGCAGCCAAGATTTTACAGCGGGAATCACAGATACGCAGTATTTT.

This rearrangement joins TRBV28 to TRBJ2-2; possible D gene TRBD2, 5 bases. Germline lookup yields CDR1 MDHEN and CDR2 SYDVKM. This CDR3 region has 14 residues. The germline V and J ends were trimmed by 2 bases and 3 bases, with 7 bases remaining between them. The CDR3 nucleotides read TGTGCCAGCAGTTTAGCGGGCGACACCGGGGAGCTGTTTTTT. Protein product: CASSLAGDTGELFF.

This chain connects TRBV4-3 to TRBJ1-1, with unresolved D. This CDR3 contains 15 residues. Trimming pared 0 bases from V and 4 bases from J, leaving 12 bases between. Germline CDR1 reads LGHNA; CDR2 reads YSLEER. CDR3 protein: CASSQERTGSTEAFF. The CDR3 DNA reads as TGCGCCAGCAGCCAAGAGAGGACGGGAAGCACTGAAGCTTTCTTT.

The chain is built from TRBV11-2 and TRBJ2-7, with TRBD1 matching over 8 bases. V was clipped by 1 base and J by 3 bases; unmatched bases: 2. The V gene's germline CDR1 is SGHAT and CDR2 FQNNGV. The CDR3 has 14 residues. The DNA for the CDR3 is TGTGCCAGCAGCTTAGCAGGGGGCGGCTACGAGCAGTACTTC. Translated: CASSLAGGGYEQYF. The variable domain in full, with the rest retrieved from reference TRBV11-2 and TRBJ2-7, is EAGVAQSPRYKIIEKRQSVAFWCNPISGHATLYWYQQILGQGPKLLIQFQNNGVVDDSQLPKDRFSAERLKGVDSTLKIQPAKLEDSAVYLCASSLAGGGYEQYFGPGTRLTVT.

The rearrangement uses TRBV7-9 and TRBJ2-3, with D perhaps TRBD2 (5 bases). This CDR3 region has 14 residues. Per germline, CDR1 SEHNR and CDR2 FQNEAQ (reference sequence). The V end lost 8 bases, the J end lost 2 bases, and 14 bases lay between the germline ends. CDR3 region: CASGEGAFTDTQYF. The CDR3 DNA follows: TGTGCCAGCGGAGAGGGAGCTTTCACAGATACGCAGTATTTT.

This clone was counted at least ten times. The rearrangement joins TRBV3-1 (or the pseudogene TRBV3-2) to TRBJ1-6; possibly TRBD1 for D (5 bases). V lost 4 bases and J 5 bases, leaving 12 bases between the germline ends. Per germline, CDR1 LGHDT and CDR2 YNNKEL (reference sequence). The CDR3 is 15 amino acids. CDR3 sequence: CASSRTRQNNSPLHF. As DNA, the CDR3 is TGTGCCAGCAGCCGCACCAGACAGAATAATTCACCCCTCCACTTT.

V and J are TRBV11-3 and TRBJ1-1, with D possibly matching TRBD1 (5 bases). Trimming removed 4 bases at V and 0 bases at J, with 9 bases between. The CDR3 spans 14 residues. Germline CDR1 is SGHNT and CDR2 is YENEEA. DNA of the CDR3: TGTGCCAGCAGCTCCGACAGTATGAACACTGAAGCTTTCTTT. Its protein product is CASSSDSMNTEAFF.

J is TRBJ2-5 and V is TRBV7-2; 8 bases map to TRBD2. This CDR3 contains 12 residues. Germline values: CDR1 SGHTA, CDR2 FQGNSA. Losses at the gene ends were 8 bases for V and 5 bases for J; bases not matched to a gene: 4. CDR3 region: CASQPGGETQYF. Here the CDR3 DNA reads TGTGCCAGCCAGCCGGGGGGGGAGACCCAGTACTTC.

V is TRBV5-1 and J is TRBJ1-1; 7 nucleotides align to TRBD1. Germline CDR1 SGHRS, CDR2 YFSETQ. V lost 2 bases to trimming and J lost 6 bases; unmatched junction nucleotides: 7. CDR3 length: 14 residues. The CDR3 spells CASSFGGGAAEAFF. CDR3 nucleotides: TGCGCCAGCAGCTTTGGAGGGGGCGCCGCTGAAGCTTTCTTT. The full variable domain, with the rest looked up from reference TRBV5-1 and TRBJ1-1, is KAGVTQTPRYLIKTRGQQVTLSCSPISGHRSVSWYQQTPGQGLQFLFEYFSETQRNKGNFPGRFSGRQFSNSRSEMNVSTLELGDSALYLCASSFGGGAAEAFFGQGTRLTVV.

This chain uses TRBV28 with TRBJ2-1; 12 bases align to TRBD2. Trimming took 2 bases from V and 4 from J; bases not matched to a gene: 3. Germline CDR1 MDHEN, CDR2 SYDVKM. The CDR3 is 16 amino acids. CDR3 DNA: TGTGCCAGCAGTTTACCCGGACTAGCGGGGTACAATGAGCAGTTCTTC. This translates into CASSLPGLAGYNEQFF.

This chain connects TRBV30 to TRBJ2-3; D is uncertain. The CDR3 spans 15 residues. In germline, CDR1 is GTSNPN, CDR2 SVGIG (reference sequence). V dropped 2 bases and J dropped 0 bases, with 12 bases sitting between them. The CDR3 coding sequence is TGTGCCTGGAGTATGCTAGGCGTTAGCACAGATACGCAGTATTTT. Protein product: CAWSMLGVSTDTQYF.

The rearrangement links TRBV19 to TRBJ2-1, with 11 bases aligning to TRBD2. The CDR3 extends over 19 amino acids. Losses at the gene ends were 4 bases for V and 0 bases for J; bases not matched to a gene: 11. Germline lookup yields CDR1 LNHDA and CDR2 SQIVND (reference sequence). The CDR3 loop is CASSRGSGRAESSYNEQFF. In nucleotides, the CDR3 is TGTGCCAGTAGTAGGGGTAGCGGGAGGGCCGAGAGCTCCTACAATGAGCAGTTCTTC.

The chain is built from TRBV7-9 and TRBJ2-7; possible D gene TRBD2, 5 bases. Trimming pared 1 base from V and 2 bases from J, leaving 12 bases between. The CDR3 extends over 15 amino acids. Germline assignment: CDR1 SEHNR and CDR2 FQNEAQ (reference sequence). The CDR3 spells CASSLDSGNPYEQYF. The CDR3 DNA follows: TGTGCCAGCAGCTTAGACAGCGGCAATCCCTACGAGCAGTACTTC.

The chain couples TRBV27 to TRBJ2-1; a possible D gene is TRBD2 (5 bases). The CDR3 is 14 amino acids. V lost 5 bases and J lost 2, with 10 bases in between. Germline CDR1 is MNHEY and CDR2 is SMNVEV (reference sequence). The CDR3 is CASSVGGPYNEQFF. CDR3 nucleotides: TGTGCCAGCAGTGTAGGCGGGCCCTACAATGAGCAGTTCTTC.